The source of this T cell receptor beta chain is a study of T cell changes during pregnancy in multiple sclerosis (dated by TCRdb to about 2019). Regarding the complete study: The study looked at changes in the T cell repertoire across pregnancy in women with multiple sclerosis.

To prepare the library, the immunoSEQ multiplex PCR assay was applied. TCRdb took over this immuneACCESS table, retaining in-frame rearrangements with V and J assigned. Such tables are incomplete; in checked studies, under half of the missing clones stem from an unresolved V gene, and the remainder is unexplained. Counted in this sample were 85,000 to 100,000 clones; 85% to 95% of them appeared once. Jointly, the top ten make up around 2.5% of the sample. A remark on this clone: Its antigen remains undetermined. Nothing much larger sits one base from this clone, and base qualities are not available.

Relative to germline, V is 0 bases shorter and J is 1 base shorter, with 10 bases between their ends. CDR1 SGDLS and CDR2 YYNGEE were looked up in the germline V gene. The CDR3 starts with the cysteine, ends with the phenylalanine, and has 15 residues. Only CDR3 DNA remains: 45 bases, in frame from the first base. This receptor was identified in a female donor with multiple sclerosis, enrolled in a pregnancy study. Here the sequenced sample was peripheral blood, taken in the first trimester of pregnancy. This receptor chain uses TRBV9 and TRBJ1-1; the D gene identity is not certain. The DNA sequence is TGTGCCAGCAGCGTAGTCGACCGACAGAACACTGAAGCTTTCTTT. Protein translation: CASSVVDRQNTEAFF.